A single sample gave rise to the 20 T cell receptor beta chains below, sequenced in a study of early T cells in non-severe SARS-CoV-2 infection. TCRdb ran MiXCR on the 5' RACE reads and lists one entry per CDR3 protein. The table lists about 56,000 distinct CDR3 sequences, about 16% of them singletons. The material sequenced was whole blood, taken at baseline. The receptors here all came from an adult who was a healthcare worker with PCR-confirmed SARS-CoV-2 infection or an uninfected control (not recorded which).

The rearrangement links TRBV7-9 to TRBJ1-2; D call uncertain. Trimming left V 0 bases short and J 0 bases short, with 14 bases between. The V gene's germline CDR1 is SEHNR and CDR2 FQNEAQ (reference sequence). The CDR3 runs to 17 residues. The chain's CDR3 is CASSLALQAASNYGYTF. The CDR3 DNA is TGTGCCAGCAGCTTAGCGCTTCAGGCAGCTTCTAACTATGGCTACACCTTC.

This clonotype was counted a few times. The V gene is TRBV10-3, the J gene TRBJ1-6; 7 nucleotides align to TRBD1. The J segment lost 5 bases and the V segment lost 5 bases, leaving 6 bases of the junction unmatched. The CDR3 spans 15 residues. The germline V gene has CDR1 ENHRY and CDR2 SYGVKD. The CDR3 sequence is CAISSQGTHNSPLHF. In DNA form, the CDR3 reads TGTGCCATCAGTTCACAGGGGACACATAATTCACCCCTCCACTTT.

This clonotype was observed at least ten times. The chain employs TRBV11-2 and TRBJ2-7, with 9 positions matching TRBD2. The CDR3 is 16 amino acids. Germline-derived CDR1 and CDR2 are SGHAT and FQNNGV. Germline trimming cut 5 bases from V and 1 base from J; bases unmatched to any gene: 9. This chain's CDR3 is CASSTSLLAGSYEQYF. The DNA for the CDR3 is TGTGCCAGCAGCACCTCCCTGCTAGCGGGATCCTACGAGCAGTACTTC.

This clonotype was picked up many times. V gene TRBV29-1 combines with J gene TRBJ1-1, with D perhaps TRBD1 (6 bases). Germline V lookup: CDR1 SQVTM, CDR2 ANQGSEA. With 7 bases removed from V and 1 base from J, the gap between germline ends came to 16 bases. The CDR3 totals 14 residues. The CDR3 DNA follows: TGCAGCGCCAGACCGACAGGACCGAACACTGAAGCTTTCTTT. This translates into CSARPTGPNTEAFF.

V usage is TRBV10-1 and J usage is TRBJ2-3, with TRBD2 matching over 15 bases. Germline values: CDR1 WNHNN, CDR2 SYGVQD (reference sequence). The trim removed 5 bases at V and 7 bases at J, leaving 7 bases unmatched. CDR3 length: 16 residues. The CDR3 coding sequence is TGCGCCAGCAGTCCCGGGACTAGCGGGGGGCGAAATACGCAGTATTTT. Translation: CASSPGTSGGRNTQYF.

The chain recombines TRBV12-5 with TRBJ2-7; D not certain. CDR1 is LGHNT, CDR2 FRNRAP, per germline. CDR3 length: 13 amino acids. V was shortened by 5 bases and J by 5 bases, with 13 bases between the two germline ends. CDR3 nucleotide sequence: TGTGCTAGTGGTCTCCATCATCGGCACGAGCAGTACTTC. Translation gives CASGLHHRHEQYF.

This clonotype has only a few counts. The V gene is TRBV5-8, the J gene TRBJ2-1, with 12 bases identical to TRBD2. V lost 3 bases, J lost 9 bases, and 16 bases stayed unmatched. The germline gives CDR1 SGHTS, CDR2 YDEGEE. The CDR3 has 18 amino acids. The CDR3 nucleotides read TGTGCCAGCAGCTCGCGCCCTGAGAGGACTAGCGGGATCAGTGAGCAGTTCTTC. Residues: CASSSRPERTSGISEQFF.

This clonotype was seen a few times. The genes are TRBV10-1 and TRBJ1-6, with D tentatively TRBD1 (5 bases). This CDR3 has 13 residues. The germline gives CDR1 WNHNN, CDR2 SYGVQD (reference sequence). The V and J ends lost 6 bases and 8 bases respectively, with 11 bases between them. This CDR3 reads CASSETEDSPLHF. The DNA of the CDR3 is TGCGCCAGCAGCGAGACAGAGGATTCACCCCTCCACTTT.

The genes are TRBV27 and TRBJ2-3, with 7 bases matching TRBD2. The CDR3 spans 14 residues. The germline V gene has CDR1 MNHEY and CDR2 SMNVEV (reference sequence). V was pared by 5 bases and J by 2 bases, with 4 bases of the junction left unmatched. The CDR3: CASSKRDSTDTQYF. As DNA, the CDR3 is TGTGCCAGCAGTAAGCGGGATTCCACAGATACGCAGTATTTT.

This clonotype was seen at least ten times. The chain is built from TRBV5-5 and TRBJ2-3, with 10 positions matching TRBD2. The CDR3 has 16 residues. J was trimmed by 2 bases and V by 5 bases; bases with no gene match: 8. CDR1 and CDR2 from the germline V gene are SGHKS and YYEKEE (reference sequence). The CDR3 sequence: CASRHEAGGITDTQYF. In DNA, the CDR3 is TGTGCCAGCAGGCATGAAGCGGGGGGGATCACAGATACGCAGTATTTT. Filled out from reference TRBV5-5 and TRBJ2-3, the complete variable domain reads DAGVTQSPTHLIKTRGQQVTLRCSPISGHKSVSWYQQVLGQGPQFIFQYYEKEERGRGNFPDRFSARQFPNYSSELNVNALLLGDSALYLCASRHEAGGITDTQYFGPGTRLTVL.

This clonotype has only a few counts. This chain joins TRBV10-2 and TRBJ2-1; D remains ambiguous. Germline lookup yields CDR1 WSHSY and CDR2 SAAADI. The V end was cut by 3 bases, the J end by 7 bases, with 7 bases between. There are 12 residues in the CDR3. The CDR3, as DNA: TGCGCCAGCAGTGATGGGCGAAATGAGCAGTTCTTC. Translated, it gives CASSDGRNEQFF.

This clonotype was seen ten or more times. The rearrangement links TRBV7-8 to TRBJ2-5, with 8 bases matching TRBD2. The J segment lost 1 base and the V segment lost 8 bases, leaving 12 bases of the junction unmatched. CDR1 is SGHVS, CDR2 FQNEAQ, per germline. There are 16 residues in the CDR3. CDR3 sequence (DNA): TGTGCCAGCGGGTGGAGGGTAGCGGGACCCCAAGAGACCCAGTACTTC. It is translated as CASGWRVAGPQETQYF.

In this sample, this clonotype turned up once. This chain uses TRBV7-6 with TRBJ2-3; the D gene is possibly TRBD2 (6 bases). This CDR3 has 15 residues. V was cut by 5 bases and J by 3 bases, with 15 bases left in between. Germline CDR1 SGHVS, CDR2 FNYEAQ. The CDR3 sequence is CASSRTSFNTDTQYF. Written as DNA, the CDR3 is TGTGCCAGCAGCCGTACTAGCTTTAATACAGATACGCAGTATTTT.

Many counts were recorded for this clonotype. V usage is TRBV18 and J usage is TRBJ2-3; the D gene is possibly TRBD1 (5 bases). Trimming stripped 3 bases from V and 4 bases from J, with 14 bases between. The CDR3 length is 15 residues. Germline V CDR1 and CDR2: KGHSH, LQKENI. The CDR3 nucleotides are TGTGCCAGCTCACCGGACACTACCGGCGCAGATACGCAGTATTTT. Protein product: CASSPDTTGADTQYF.

This clonotype was counted only a few times. This chain uses TRBV5-1 with TRBJ2-1; 8 bases align to TRBD2. The length of the CDR3 is 15 residues. Germline V CDR1 and CDR2: SGHRS, YFSETQ. J was trimmed by 0 bases and V by 4 bases; bases with no gene match: 3. The CDR3 DNA sequence: TGCGCCAGCAGCGCCGGGGGGGCCTCCTACAATGAGCAGTTCTTC. Translation gives CASSAGGASYNEQFF.

This clonotype was detected many times. This chain joins TRBV11-2 and TRBJ1-1; 12 nucleotides agree with TRBD1. This CDR3 contains 18 residues. From germline, CDR1 is SGHAT and CDR2 FQNNGV. Trimming took 6 bases from V and 1 from J; bases not matched to a gene: 12. The CDR3 DNA reads TGTGCCAGCAGTTTCGAACGGGACAGGGGGCGAGGGAACACTGAAGCTTTCTTT. Encoded protein: CASSFERDRGRGNTEAFF.

The chain is built from TRBV6-5 and TRBJ1-2, with TRBD1 matching 9 bases. V lost 2 bases and J lost 8; bases outside the gene matches: 6. CDR3 size: 14 residues. Per germline, CDR1 MNHEY and CDR2 SVGAGI. CDR3 coding DNA: TGTGCCAGCAGTTACCGGAGGACAGGGGACGGCTACACCTTC. Translating gives CASSYRRTGDGYTF.

This clonotype has a handful of counts. The junction departs from germline at one end; a sequencing error may be responsible. This chain uses TRBV18 with TRBJ2-2; perhaps TRBD2 as D (5 bases). Germline lookup yields CDR1 KGHSH and CDR2 LQKENI. This CDR3 has 13 residues. This chain's CDR3 is CASSPTGTGELSF. Written as DNA, the CDR3 is TGTGCCAGCTCACCAACGGGAACCGGGGAGCTGTCTTTT.

The rearrangement uses TRBV2 and TRBJ2-3; D perhaps matches TRBD2 (6 bases). Trimming removed 8 bases from V and 3 bases from J, with 21 bases in between. CDR1 and CDR2 (germline): SNHLY, FYNNEI. There are 16 residues in the CDR3. The CDR3 DNA sequence: TGTGCCAGCGGAAGGAGGGCGGGCGGGCGGACAGATACGCAGTATTTT. Encoded protein: CASGRRAGGRTDTQYF. The full variable domain, rest sourced from reference TRBV2 and TRBJ2-3, is EPEVTQTPSHQVTQMGQEVILRCVPISNHLYFYWYRQILGQKVEFLVSFYNNEISEKSEIFDDQFSVERPDGSNFTLKIRSTKLEDSAMYFCASGRRAGGRTDTQYFGPGTRLTVL.

This clonotype has at least ten counts. The rearrangement joins TRBV14 to TRBJ2-3; no definite D call. The CDR3 has 15 residues. From germline, CDR1 is SGHDN and CDR2 FVKESK. Trimming removed 1 base from V and 1 base from J, with 9 bases in between. The CDR3 coding sequence is TGTGCCAGCAGCCAAGGCGAAGTGGGCACAGATACGCAGTATTTT. It encodes CASSQGEVGTDTQYF. The full variable domain, completed using reference TRBV14 and TRBJ2-3, is EAGVTQFPSHSVIEKGQTVTLRCDPISGHDNLYWYRRVMGKEIKFLLHFVKESKQDESGMPNNRFLAERTGGTYSTLKVQPAELEDSGVYFCASSQGEVGTDTQYFGPGTRLTVL.